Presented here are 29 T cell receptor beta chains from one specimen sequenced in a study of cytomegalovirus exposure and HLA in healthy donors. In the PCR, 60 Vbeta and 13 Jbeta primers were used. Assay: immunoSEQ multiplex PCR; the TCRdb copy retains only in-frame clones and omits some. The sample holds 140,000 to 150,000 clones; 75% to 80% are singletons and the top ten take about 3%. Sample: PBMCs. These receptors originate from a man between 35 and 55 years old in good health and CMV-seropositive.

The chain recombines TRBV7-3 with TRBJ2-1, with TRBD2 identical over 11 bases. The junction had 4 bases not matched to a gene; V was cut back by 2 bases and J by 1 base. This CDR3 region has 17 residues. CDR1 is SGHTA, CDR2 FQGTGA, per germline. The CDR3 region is CASSLSGTSGSYNEQFF. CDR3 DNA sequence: TGTGCCAGCAGCTTATCCGGGACTAGCGGATCCTACAATGAGCAGTTCTTC.

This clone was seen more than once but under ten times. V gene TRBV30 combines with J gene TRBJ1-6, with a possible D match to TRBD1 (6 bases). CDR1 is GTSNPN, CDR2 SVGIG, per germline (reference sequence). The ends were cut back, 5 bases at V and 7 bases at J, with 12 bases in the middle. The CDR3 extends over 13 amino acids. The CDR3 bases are TGTGCCTGGGGCTTCAGGGGCAATTCACCCCTCCACTTT. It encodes CAWGFRGNSPLHF.

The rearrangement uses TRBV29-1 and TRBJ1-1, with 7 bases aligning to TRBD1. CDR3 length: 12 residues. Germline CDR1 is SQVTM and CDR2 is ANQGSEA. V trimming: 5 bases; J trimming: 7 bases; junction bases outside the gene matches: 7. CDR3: CSVSRGAGEAFF. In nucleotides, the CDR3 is TGCAGCGTTAGCAGGGGGGCAGGTGAAGCTTTCTTT. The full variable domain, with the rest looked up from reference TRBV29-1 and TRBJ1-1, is SAVISQKPSRDICQRGTSLTIQCQVDSQVTMMFWYRQQPGQSLTLIATANQGSEATYESGFVIDKFPISRPNLTFSTLTVSNMSPEDSSIYLCSVSRGAGEAFFGQGTRLTVV.

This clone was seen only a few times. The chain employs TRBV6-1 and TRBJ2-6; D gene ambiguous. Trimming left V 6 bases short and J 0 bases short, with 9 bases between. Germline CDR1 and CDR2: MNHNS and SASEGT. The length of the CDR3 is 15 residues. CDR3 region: CASRILDSGANVLTF. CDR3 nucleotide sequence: TGTGCCAGCAGGATTTTAGACTCTGGGGCCAACGTCCTGACTTTC.

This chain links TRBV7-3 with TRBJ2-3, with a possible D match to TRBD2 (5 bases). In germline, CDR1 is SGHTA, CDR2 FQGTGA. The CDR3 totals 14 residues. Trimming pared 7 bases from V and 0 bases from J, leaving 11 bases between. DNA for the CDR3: TGTGCCAGCACCCCGGGGAGTAGCACAGATACGCAGTATTTT. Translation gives CASTPGSSTDTQYF.

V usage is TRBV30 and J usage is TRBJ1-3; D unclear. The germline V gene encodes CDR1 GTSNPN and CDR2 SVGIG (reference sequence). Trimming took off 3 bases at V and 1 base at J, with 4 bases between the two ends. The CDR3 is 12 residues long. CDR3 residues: CAWSSSGNTIYF. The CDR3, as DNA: TGTGCCTGGAGCTCTTCTGGAAACACCATATATTTT.

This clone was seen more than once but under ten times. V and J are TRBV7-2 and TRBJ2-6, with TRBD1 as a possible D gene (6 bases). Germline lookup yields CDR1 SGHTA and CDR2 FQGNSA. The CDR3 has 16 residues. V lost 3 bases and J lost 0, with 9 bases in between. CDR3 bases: TGTGCCAGCAGCTTTCTAGGGGGCTCTGGGGCCAACGTCCTGACTTTC. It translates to CASSFLGGSGANVLTF.

CDR3 residues: CASSLYLGTGTEKLFF. The CDR3 bases are TGTGCCAGCAGTTTATATTTAGGGACAGGGACGGAAAAACTGTTTTTT. The chain links TRBV27 to TRBJ1-4; 9 nucleotides align to TRBD1. Germline lookup yields CDR1 MNHEY and CDR2 SMNVEV (reference sequence). V lost 1 base, J lost 8 bases, and 8 bases stayed unmatched. This CDR3 contains 16 residues.

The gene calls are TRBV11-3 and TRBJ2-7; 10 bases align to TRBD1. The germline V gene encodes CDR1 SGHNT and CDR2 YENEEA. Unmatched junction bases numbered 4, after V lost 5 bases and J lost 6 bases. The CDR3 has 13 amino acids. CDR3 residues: CASSRDRGGEQYF. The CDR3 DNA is TGTGCCAGCAGCCGGGACAGGGGAGGCGAGCAGTACTTC.

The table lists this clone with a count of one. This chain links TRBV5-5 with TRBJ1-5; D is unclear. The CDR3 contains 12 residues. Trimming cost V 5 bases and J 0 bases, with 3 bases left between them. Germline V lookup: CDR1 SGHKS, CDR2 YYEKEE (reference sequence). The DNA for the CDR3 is TGTGCCAGCAGTCATAGCAATCAGCCCCAGCATTTT. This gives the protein CASSHSNQPQHF. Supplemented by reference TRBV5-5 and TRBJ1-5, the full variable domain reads DAGVTQSPTHLIKTRGQQVTLRCSPISGHKSVSWYQQVLGQGPQFIFQYYEKEERGRGNFPDRFSARQFPNYSSELNVNALLLGDSALYLCASSHSNQPQHFGDGTRLSIL.

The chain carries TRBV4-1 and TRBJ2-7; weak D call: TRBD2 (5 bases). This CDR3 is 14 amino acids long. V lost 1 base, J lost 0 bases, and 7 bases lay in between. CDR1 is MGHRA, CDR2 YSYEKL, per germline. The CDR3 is CASSQGGSSYEQYF. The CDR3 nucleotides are TGCGCCAGCAGCCAAGGAGGGAGCTCCTACGAGCAGTACTTC.

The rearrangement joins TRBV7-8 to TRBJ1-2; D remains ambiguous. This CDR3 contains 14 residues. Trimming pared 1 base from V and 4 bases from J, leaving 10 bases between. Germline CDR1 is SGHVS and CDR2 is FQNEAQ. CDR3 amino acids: CASSLEAVAYGYTF. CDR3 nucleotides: TGTGCCAGCAGCTTAGAAGCGGTCGCCTATGGCTACACCTTC. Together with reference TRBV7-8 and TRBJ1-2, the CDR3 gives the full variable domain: GAGVSQSPRYKVAKRGQDVALRCDPISGHVSLFWYQQALGQGPEFLTYFQNEAQLDKSGLPSDRFFAERPEGSVSTLKIQRTQQEDSAVYLCASSLEAVAYGYTFGSGTRLTVV.

CDR3 residues: CASRHRKTSGKSTDTQYF. The CDR3 DNA reads as TGTGCAAGTCGCCATCGAAAGACTAGCGGGAAATCAACAGATACGCAGTATTTT. The chain carries TRBV12-2 and TRBJ2-3; the table's TRBD2 call for D was not verified on the DNA. TRBV12-2 represents a pseudogene. The CDR3 totals 18 residues.

CDR3 sequence: CASSTSWTGGGAFF. The CDR3 DNA follows: TGTGCCAGCAGCACCTCATGGACAGGTGGTGGGGCTTTCTTT. The rearrangement links TRBV5-5 to TRBJ1-1, with 7 positions matching TRBD1. Germline V gives CDR1 SGHKS, CDR2 YYEKEE (reference sequence). This CDR3 spans 14 amino acids. V was pared by 4 bases and J by 11 bases, with 14 bases of the junction left unmatched.

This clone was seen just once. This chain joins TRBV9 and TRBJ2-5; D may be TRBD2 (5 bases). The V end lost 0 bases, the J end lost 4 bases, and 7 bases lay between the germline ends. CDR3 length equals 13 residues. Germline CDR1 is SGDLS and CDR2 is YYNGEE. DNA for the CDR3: TGTGCCAGCAGCGTAGTCGAGGGAGAGACCCAGTACTTC. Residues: CASSVVEGETQYF.

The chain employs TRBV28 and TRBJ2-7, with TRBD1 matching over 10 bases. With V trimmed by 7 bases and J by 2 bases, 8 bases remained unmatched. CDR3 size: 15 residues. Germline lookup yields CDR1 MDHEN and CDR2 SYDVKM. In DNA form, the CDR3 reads TGTGCCAGCACCGCTGGGGGGACAGGGGCCTACGAGCAGTACTTC. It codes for CASTAGGTGAYEQYF.

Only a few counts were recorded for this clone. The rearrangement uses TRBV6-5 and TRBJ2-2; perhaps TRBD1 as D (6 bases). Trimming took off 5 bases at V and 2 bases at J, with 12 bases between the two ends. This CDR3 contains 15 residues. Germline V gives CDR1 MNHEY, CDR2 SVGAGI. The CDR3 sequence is CASSRQAFNTGELFF. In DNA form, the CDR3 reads TGTGCCAGCAGTCGACAGGCTTTTAACACCGGGGAGCTGTTTTTT.

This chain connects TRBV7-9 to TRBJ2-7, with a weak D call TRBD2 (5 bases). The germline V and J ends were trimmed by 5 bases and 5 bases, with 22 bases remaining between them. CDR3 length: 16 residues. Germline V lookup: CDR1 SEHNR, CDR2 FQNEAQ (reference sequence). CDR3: CASSTNRDASTHEQYF. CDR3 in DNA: TGTGCCAGCAGCACAAATAGGGATGCTAGCACCCACGAGCAGTACTTC.

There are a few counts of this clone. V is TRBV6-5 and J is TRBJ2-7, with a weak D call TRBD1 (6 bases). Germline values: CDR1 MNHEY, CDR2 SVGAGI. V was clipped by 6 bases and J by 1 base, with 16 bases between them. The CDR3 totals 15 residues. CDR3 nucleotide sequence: TGTGCCAGCAGCCTATTACAGGGTTCTTCCTACGAGCAGTACTTC. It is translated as CASSLLQGSSYEQYF.

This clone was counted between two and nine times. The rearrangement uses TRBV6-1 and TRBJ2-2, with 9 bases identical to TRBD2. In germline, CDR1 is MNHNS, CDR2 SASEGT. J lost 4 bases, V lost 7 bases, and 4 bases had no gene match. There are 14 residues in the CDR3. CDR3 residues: CASTWREGTGELFF. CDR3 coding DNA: TGTGCCAGCACCTGGCGGGAGGGCACCGGGGAGCTGTTTTTT.

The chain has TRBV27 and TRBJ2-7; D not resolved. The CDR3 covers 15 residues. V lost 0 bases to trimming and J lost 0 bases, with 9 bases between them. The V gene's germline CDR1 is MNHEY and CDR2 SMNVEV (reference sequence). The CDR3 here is CASSLSHGSSYEQYF. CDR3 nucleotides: TGTGCCAGCAGTTTATCTCACGGGTCCTCCTACGAGCAGTACTTC.

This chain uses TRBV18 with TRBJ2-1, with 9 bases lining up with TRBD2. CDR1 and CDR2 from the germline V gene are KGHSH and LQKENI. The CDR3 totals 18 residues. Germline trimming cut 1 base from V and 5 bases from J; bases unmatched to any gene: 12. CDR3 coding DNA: TGTGCCAGCTCACCACGCGGGACTAGCAGGGCGGGTAACAATGAGCAGTTCTTC. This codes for CASSPRGTSRAGNNEQFF.

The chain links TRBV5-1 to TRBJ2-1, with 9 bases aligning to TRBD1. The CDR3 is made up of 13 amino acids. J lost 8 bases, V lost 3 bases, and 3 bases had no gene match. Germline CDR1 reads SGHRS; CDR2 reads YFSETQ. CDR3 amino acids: CASSSGQGYEQFF. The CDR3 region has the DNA TGCGCCAGCAGCTCCGGACAGGGGTATGAGCAGTTCTTC.

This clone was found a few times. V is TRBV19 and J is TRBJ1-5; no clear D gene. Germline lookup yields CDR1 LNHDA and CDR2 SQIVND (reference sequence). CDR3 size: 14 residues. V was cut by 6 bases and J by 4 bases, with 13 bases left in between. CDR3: CASSLDSLNQPQHF. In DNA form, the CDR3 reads TGTGCCAGTAGCCTGGACTCCTTGAATCAGCCCCAGCATTTT.

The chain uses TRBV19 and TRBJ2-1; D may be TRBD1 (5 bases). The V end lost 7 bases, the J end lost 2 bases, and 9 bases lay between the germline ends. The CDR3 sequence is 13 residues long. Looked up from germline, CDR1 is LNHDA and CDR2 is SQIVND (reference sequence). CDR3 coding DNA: TGTGCCAGTACCGACAGACCCTACAATGAGCAGTTCTTC. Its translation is CASTDRPYNEQFF.

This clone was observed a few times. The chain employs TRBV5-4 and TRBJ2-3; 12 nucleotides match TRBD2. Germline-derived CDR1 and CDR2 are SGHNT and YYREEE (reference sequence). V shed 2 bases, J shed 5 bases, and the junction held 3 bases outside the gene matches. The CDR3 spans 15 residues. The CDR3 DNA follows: TGTGCCAGCAGCTTAGGGACTAGCGGGCTAGATACGCAGTATTTT. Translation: CASSLGTSGLDTQYF.

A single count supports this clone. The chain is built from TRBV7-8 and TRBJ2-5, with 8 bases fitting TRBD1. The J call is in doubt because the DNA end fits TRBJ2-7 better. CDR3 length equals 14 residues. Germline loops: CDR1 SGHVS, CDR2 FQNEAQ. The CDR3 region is CASSLRDRSYEQYF. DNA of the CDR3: TGTGCCAGCAGCTTAAGGGACAGGTCCTACGAGCAGTACTTC.

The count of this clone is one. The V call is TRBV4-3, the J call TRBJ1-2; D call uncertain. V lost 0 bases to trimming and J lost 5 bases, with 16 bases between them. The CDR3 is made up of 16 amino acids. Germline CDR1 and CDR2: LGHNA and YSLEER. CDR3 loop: CASSQDPGKTTYGYTF. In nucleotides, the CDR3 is TGCGCCAGCAGCCAAGATCCGGGGAAGACCACGTATGGCTACACCTTC.

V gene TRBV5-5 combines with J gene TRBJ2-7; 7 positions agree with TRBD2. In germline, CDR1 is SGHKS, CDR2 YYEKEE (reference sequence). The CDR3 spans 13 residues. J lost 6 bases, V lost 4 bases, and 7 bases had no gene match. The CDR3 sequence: CASSPWERGEQYF. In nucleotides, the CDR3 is TGTGCCAGCAGCCCCTGGGAGCGGGGCGAGCAGTACTTC.